A single sample gave rise to the 24 T cell receptor beta chains below, sequenced in a study of blood T cell repertoires in COVID-19. Only in-frame clones appear in the TCRdb table, and some are missing; sequencing was by immunoSEQ multiplex PCR. Of over 300,000 clones listed, 90% are singletons. The sequencing sample was made of peripheral blood. The receptors were gathered from a young man with active or convalescent COVID-19.

The V gene is TRBV7-9, the J gene TRBJ1-1, with 11 bases lining up with TRBD1. The V and J ends lost 5 bases and 3 bases, in that order; junction bases with no gene match: 5. The germline V gene has CDR1 SEHNR and CDR2 FQNEAQ (reference sequence). The CDR3 consists of 15 residues. The CDR3: CASSQRDRGDTEAFF. Here the CDR3 DNA reads TGTGCCAGCAGCCAAAGGGACAGGGGGGACACTGAAGCTTTCTTT.

This clone has only a few counts. The J gene is TRBJ2-7, the V gene TRBV6-2 or TRBV6-3; 12 bases map to TRBD2. Trimming took 4 bases from V and 3 from J; bases not matched to a gene: 7. Germline CDR1 is MNHEY and CDR2 is SVGEGT. The CDR3 contains 16 residues. CDR3 sequence: CASSWILAGGNYEQYF. The DNA for the CDR3 is TGTGCCAGCAGTTGGATCCTAGCGGGAGGGAACTACGAGCAGTACTTC.

CDR3 nucleotides: TGCGCCAGCAGTGAGTCCCGGGACACGGCAGACGATGAGCAGTTCTTC. Protein: CASSESRDTADDEQFF. The rearrangement joins TRBV10-1 to TRBJ2-1; tentative D call: TRBD1 (6 bases). The CDR3 is made up of 16 amino acids. Looked up from germline, CDR1 is WNHNN and CDR2 is SYGVQD (reference sequence). Trimming took 0 bases from V and 8 from J, leaving 17 bases between them.

Only one count was recorded for this clone. The rearrangement joins TRBV2 to TRBJ2-5; D is perhaps TRBD2 (6 bases). Between the trimmed V and J ends, which lost 5 bases and 4 bases, there was a span of 14 bases. CDR3 length: 14 amino acids. CDR1 is SNHLY, CDR2 FYNNEI, per germline. CDR3 in DNA: TGTGCCAGCAGTAGACTAGTGGCGGGAGAGACCCAGTACTTC. Its protein is CASSRLVAGETQYF.

The gene calls are TRBV5-8 and TRBJ1-6, with TRBD1 identical over 11 bases. Trimming took 5 bases from V and 9 from J; bases not matched to a gene: 4. The V gene's germline CDR1 is SGHTS and CDR2 YDEGEE. The CDR3 is made up of 14 amino acids. Written as DNA, the CDR3 is TGTGCCAGCAGATCCGGGACAGGGGGTTCACCCCTCCACTTT. This translates into CASRSGTGGSPLHF.

This clone was picked up one time. The V gene is TRBV6-5, the J gene TRBJ2-6; a possible D gene is TRBD2 (6 bases). The CDR3 runs to 13 residues. Trimming stripped 10 bases from V and 2 bases from J, with 9 bases between. CDR1 is MNHEY and CDR2 is SVGAGI in the germline V gene. CDR3 sequence reads: CATWRAGANVLTF. The CDR3 region has the DNA TGTGCCACCTGGAGGGCTGGGGCCAACGTCCTGACTTTC.

The gene calls are TRBV28 and TRBJ1-1; D uncertain. The CDR3 is 16 residues long. Trimming took 7 bases from V and 6 from J, leaving 24 bases between them. Germline V lookup: CDR1 MDHEN, CDR2 SYDVKM. The CDR3 bases are TGTGCCAGCACCCCATGGGCCAGCCCTGGAGGAGCTGAAGCTTTCTTT. It codes for CASTPWASPGGAEAFF.

The chain carries TRBV7-9 and TRBJ1-6, with a tentative D call TRBD1 (5 bases). Germline V lookup: CDR1 SEHNR, CDR2 FQNEAQ (reference sequence). The ends were cut back, 7 bases at V and 9 bases at J, with 10 bases in the middle. The CDR3 extends over 12 amino acids. CDR3 sequence (DNA): TGTGCCAGCACCGCAAGGGGTTCACCCCTCCACTTT. Its protein product is CASTARGSPLHF.

The chain has TRBV5-4 and TRBJ2-7; TRBD2 matches at 9 bases. Germline assignment: CDR1 SGHNT and CDR2 YYREEE (reference sequence). Trimming at V came to 6 bases and at J to 2 bases, leaving 3 bases not matched to a gene. This CDR3 is built from 13 residues. The CDR3 DNA is TGTGCCAGCAAACTAGCGGGTCCCTACGAGCAGTACTTC. Translated: CASKLAGPYEQYF.

V and J are TRBV18 and TRBJ1-2; perhaps TRBD1 as D (6 bases). This CDR3 region has 12 residues. V lost 2 bases and J 9 bases, leaving 10 bases between the germline ends. In germline, CDR1 is KGHSH, CDR2 LQKENI. The CDR3 DNA follows: TGTGCCAGCTCACCATCAGGGGACAGCTACACCTTC. Its translation: CASSPSGDSYTF.

V usage is TRBV6-5 and J usage is TRBJ1-1; a possible D gene is TRBD1 (5 bases). Trimming cost V 7 bases and J 6 bases, with 18 bases left between them. This CDR3 has 14 residues. The germline V gene has CDR1 MNHEY and CDR2 SVGAGI. CDR3 in amino acids: CASTPNPTRAEAFF. Written as DNA, the CDR3 is TGTGCCAGCACCCCAAACCCGACCAGGGCTGAAGCTTTCTTT.

The V call is TRBV11-2, the J call TRBJ1-6, with 8 bases identical to TRBD1. This CDR3 is 15 amino acids long. Trimming took 5 bases from V and 8 from J; bases not matched to a gene: 8. The germline CDR1 and CDR2 sequences are SGHAT and FQNNGV. CDR3: CASSLDRAAYSPLHF. CDR3 sequence (DNA): TGTGCCAGCAGCCTGGACAGGGCGGCTTATTCACCCCTCCACTTT.

The V and J genes are TRBV19 and TRBJ2-2; 8 nucleotides align to TRBD1. Per the germline V gene, CDR1 is LNHDA and CDR2 is SQIVND (reference sequence). With V trimmed by 4 bases and J by 5 bases, 6 bases remained unmatched. The CDR3 is 15 residues long. In DNA, the CDR3 is TGTGCCAGTAGTACAGGCAGGGGGCCGACCGGGGAGCTGTTTTTT. Translation gives CASSTGRGPTGELFF. Filled out from reference TRBV19 and TRBJ2-2, the complete variable domain reads DGGITQSPKYLFRKEGQNVTLSCEQNLNHDAMYWYRQDPGQGLRLIYYSQIVNDFQKGDIAEGYSVSREKKESFPLTVTSAQKNPTAFYLCASSTGRGPTGELFFGEGSRLTVL.

This chain joins TRBV9 and TRBJ1-3; D call uncertain. The CDR3 runs to 16 residues. V shed 0 bases and J shed 3 bases, with 13 bases lying between them. The germline V gene has CDR1 SGDLS and CDR2 YYNGEE. The CDR3 spells CASSVAYGVGGNTIYF. The CDR3 bases are TGTGCCAGCAGCGTAGCGTATGGAGTAGGTGGAAACACCATATATTTT.

This chain uses TRBV11-2 with TRBJ2-3, with 10 bases identical to TRBD2. From germline, CDR1 is SGHAT and CDR2 FQNNGV. The CDR3 spans 19 residues. With 2 bases clipped from V and 4 bases from J, the junction kept 15 bases outside the gene matches. The CDR3 protein is CASSLKPPGLATSADTQYF. In DNA form, the CDR3 reads TGTGCCAGCAGCTTAAAACCCCCGGGACTAGCGACGTCCGCAGATACGCAGTATTTT.

V gene TRBV5-1 combines with J gene TRBJ1-2; TRBD1 matches 8 bases. Germline loops: CDR1 SGHRS, CDR2 YFSETQ. After removal of 0 bases from V and 4 bases from J, the junction contained 8 bases not matched to a gene. The CDR3 has 16 amino acids. Written as DNA, the CDR3 is TGCGCCAGCAGCTTGGCCAGTCAGGGGGCTTCCTATGGCTACACCTTC. Amino acid sequence: CASSLASQGASYGYTF.

V usage is TRBV7-2 and J usage is TRBJ2-7; D perhaps matches TRBD1 (5 bases). The CDR3 spans 14 residues. Per the germline V gene, CDR1 is SGHTA and CDR2 is FQGNSA. Trimming shortened V by 5 bases and J by 5 bases, and 16 bases separated the two germline ends. CDR3 in amino acids: CASSTVRALDEQYF. DNA for the CDR3: TGTGCCAGCAGCACGGTCAGGGCCCTAGACGAGCAGTACTTC.

V is TRBV12-3 or TRBV12-4 and J is TRBJ1-5; D call uncertain. V was trimmed by 3 bases and J by 3 bases, leaving 6 bases between them. The length of the CDR3 is 13 residues. The CDR3 coding sequence is TGTGCCAGCAGTTTCCGGGTCAATCAGCCCCAGCATTTT. It is translated as CASSFRVNQPQHF.

The chain uses TRBV5-1 and TRBJ1-2; 7 bases map to TRBD1. Germline V CDR1 and CDR2: SGHRS, YFSETQ. This CDR3 has 13 amino acids. V dropped 3 bases and J dropped 4; count of bases not matched to a gene: 3. The CDR3 DNA is TGCGCCAGCAGCTACCGACAGGGCTATGGCTACACCTTC. Protein sequence: CASSYRQGYGYTF.

The V gene is TRBV10-3, the J gene TRBJ1-1; tentative D call: TRBD1 (6 bases). Trimming cost V 0 bases and J 1 base, with 9 bases left between them. Germline loops: CDR1 ENHRY, CDR2 SYGVKD. The CDR3 covers 15 residues. CDR3 amino acids: CAISESGHTNTEAFF. CDR3 in DNA: TGTGCCATCAGTGAGTCGGGACATACGAACACTGAAGCTTTCTTT.

Points on this clone: The same CDR3 can be traced to other DNA sequences in this sample. The chain links TRBV6-5 to TRBJ1-2; tentative D call: TRBD1 (5 bases). The CDR3 has 14 residues. The V and J ends lost 5 bases and 3 bases respectively, with 13 bases between them. Germline assignment: CDR1 MNHEY and CDR2 SVGAGI. CDR3 DNA sequence: TGTGCCAGCAGTCTAGGATGGGGGGACTATGGCTACACCTTC. Translation gives CASSLGWGDYGYTF.

CDR3 in DNA: TGTGCCAGTAGTATGGTTACAAGAGGAAATCAGCCCCAGCATTTT. Translated: CASSMVTRGNQPQHF. The rearrangement links TRBV19 to TRBJ1-5; D is uncertain. Between the trimmed V and J ends, which lost 3 bases and 4 bases, there was a span of 13 bases. Per germline, CDR1 LNHDA and CDR2 SQIVND (reference sequence). The CDR3 is 15 amino acids.

This clone was seen just once. The chain couples TRBV19 to TRBJ1-1; TRBD1 is a possible D gene (6 bases). V lost 0 bases to trimming and J lost 2 bases, with 10 bases between them. CDR3 length: 15 amino acids. CDR1 is LNHDA and CDR2 is SQIVND in the germline V gene (reference sequence). CDR3 sequence (DNA): TGTGCCAGTAGTATAGACGGGACACACAACACTGAAGCTTTCTTT. This codes for CASSIDGTHNTEAFF.

V is TRBV5-8 and J is TRBJ2-3; TRBD2 agrees at 8 bases. CDR1 is SGHTS, CDR2 YDEGEE, per germline. The CDR3 contains 16 residues. The junction had 7 bases not matched to a gene; V was cut back by 2 bases and J by 2 bases. Written as DNA, the CDR3 is TGTGCCAGCAGCTTCCCCCGGGGGGGATTCACAGATACGCAGTATTTT. Amino acids: CASSFPRGGFTDTQYF. The full variable domain, completed using reference TRBV5-8 and TRBJ2-3, is EAGVTQSPTHLIKTRGQQATLRCSPISGHTSVYWYQQALGLGLQFLLWYDEGEERNRGNFPPRFSGRQFPNYSSELNVNALELEDSALYLCASSFPRGGFTDTQYFGPGTRLTVL.